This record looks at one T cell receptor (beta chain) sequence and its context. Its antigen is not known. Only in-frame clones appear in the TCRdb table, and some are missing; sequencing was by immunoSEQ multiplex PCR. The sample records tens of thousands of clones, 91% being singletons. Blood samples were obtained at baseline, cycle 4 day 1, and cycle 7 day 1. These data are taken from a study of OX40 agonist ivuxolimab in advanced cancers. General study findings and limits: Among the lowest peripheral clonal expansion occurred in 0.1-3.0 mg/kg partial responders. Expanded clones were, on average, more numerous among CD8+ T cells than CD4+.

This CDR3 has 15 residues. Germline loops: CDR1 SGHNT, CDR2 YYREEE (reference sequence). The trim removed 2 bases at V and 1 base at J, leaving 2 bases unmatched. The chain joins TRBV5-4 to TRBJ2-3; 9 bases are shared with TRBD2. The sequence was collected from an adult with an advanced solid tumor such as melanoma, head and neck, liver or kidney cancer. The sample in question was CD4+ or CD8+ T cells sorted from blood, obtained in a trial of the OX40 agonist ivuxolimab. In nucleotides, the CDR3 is TGTGCCAGCAGCTTAGCGGGAGGTGGCACAGATACGCAGTATTTT. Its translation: CASSLAGGGTDTQYF.